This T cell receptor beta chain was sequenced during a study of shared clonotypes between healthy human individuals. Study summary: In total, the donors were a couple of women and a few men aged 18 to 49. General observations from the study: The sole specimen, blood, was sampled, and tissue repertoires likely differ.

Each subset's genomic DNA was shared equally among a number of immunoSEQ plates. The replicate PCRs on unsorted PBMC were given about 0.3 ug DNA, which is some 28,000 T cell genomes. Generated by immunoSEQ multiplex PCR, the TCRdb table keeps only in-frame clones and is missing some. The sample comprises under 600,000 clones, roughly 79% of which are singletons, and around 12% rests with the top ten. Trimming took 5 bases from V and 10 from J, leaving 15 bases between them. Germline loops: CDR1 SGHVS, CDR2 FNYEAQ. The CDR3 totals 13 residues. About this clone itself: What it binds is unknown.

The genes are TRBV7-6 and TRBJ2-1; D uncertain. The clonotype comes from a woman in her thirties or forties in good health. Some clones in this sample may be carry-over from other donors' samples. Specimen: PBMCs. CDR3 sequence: CASSQSLRTEQFF. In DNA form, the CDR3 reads TGTGCCAGCAGCCAATCTCTAAGAACCGAGCAGTTCTTC.